Shown below are 20 T cell receptor beta chains from a single sample sequenced in a study of tumor-infiltrating lymphocytes in primary liver carcinoma. The roughly 17-32 mg bulk tissue piece was not sorted before simultaneous RNA and DNA extraction. A primer in the constant region served to generate TCR beta cDNA from 500 ng of total RNA. Three-round nested multiplex PCR performed with slightly modified ARM-PCR produced the TCR beta libraries. Two initial PCR rounds of about 9 cycles each paired TRBV1-TRBV30 forward primers with a C-beta reverse primer. TCRdb ran MiXCR on the multiplex PCR reads and lists one entry per CDR3 protein. The sample gives more than 100,000 distinct CDR3 sequences, around two thirds of which show up once; 8.1% is in the top ten. Material: tumor-adjacent normal liver tissue. Receptor source: a woman aged 60-70 years with primary liver carcinoma and hepatitis B virus infection.

This clonotype ranks as medium-sized. The chain carries TRBV28 and TRBJ2-5; 9 nucleotides match TRBD1. V lost 6 bases and J lost 6; bases outside the gene matches: 17. Germline CDR1 reads MDHEN; CDR2 reads SYDVKM. The CDR3 totals 17 residues. The CDR3 loop reads CASSSRKDRGFVKTQYF. The CDR3 coding sequence is TGTGCCAGCAGCTCCCGAAAGGACAGGGGTTTTGTAAAGACCCAGTACTTC.

Worth noting for this clonotype: An end of the junction does not agree with germline; a read error may underlie this. The chain joins TRBV11-2 to TRBJ2-7, with a tentative D call TRBD2 (6 bases). CDR3 length: 15 amino acids. The germline V gene encodes CDR1 SGHAT and CDR2 FQNNGV. DNA for the CDR3: TGTGCCAGCAGCTTCATGACAGATCCGGACTACGAGCGGTACTTC. It translates to CASSFMTDPDYERYF. The entire variable domain, with the rest obtained from reference TRBV11-2 and TRBJ2-7, is as follows: EAGVAQSPRYKIIEKRQSVAFWCNPISGHATLYWYQQILGQGPKLLIQFQNNGVVDDSQLPKDRFSAERLKGVDSTLKIQPAKLEDSAVYLCASSFMTDPDYERYFGPGTRLTVT.

J is TRBJ2-1 and V is TRBV6-2 or TRBV6-3; a weak D match, TRBD2 (5 bases). The V end was cut by 6 bases, the J end by 0 bases, with 18 bases between. The germline CDR1 and CDR2 sequences are MNHEY and SVGEGT. CDR3 length equals 17 residues. The CDR3 loop is CASRKGYSALSYNEQFF. Written as DNA, the CDR3 is TGTGCCAGCAGAAAGGGATATAGCGCCCTCTCCTACAATGAGCAGTTCTTC.

A word on this clonotype: This clone may be a read error of a much larger clone one base away. Here the CDR3 DNA reads TGTGCCAGCAGCCCCGGTGGTAGAGCCAGTGAGCAGTTCTTC. It is translated as CASSPGGRASEQFF. The V call is TRBV5-4, the J call TRBJ2-1, with D unresolved. Germline V gene sequence: CDR1 SGHNT, CDR2 YYREEE (reference sequence). Trimming removed 4 bases from V and 9 bases from J, with 17 bases in between. CDR3 size: 14 residues.

Worth noting for this clonotype: This may be a read error, as it is one base from a much larger clone. The V and J genes are TRBV5-4 and TRBJ2-3; 8 bases match TRBD2. This CDR3 comprises 15 residues. Germline V gene sequence: CDR1 SGHNT, CDR2 YYREEE (reference sequence). The CDR3 reads CASSFGGASTYTQYF. CDR3 sequence (DNA): TGTGCCAGCAGCTTCGGGGGGGCTAGCACATATACGCAGTATTTT.

The chain joins TRBV12-3 or TRBV12-4 to TRBJ2-4; no clear D. The length of the CDR3 is 15 residues. V was pared by 7 bases and J by 16 bases, with 29 bases between. For the CDR3, the DNA is TGTGCCAGCAATCGGGCCGCAGGAACCAAAAACATTTACTACTTC. It codes for CASNRAAGTKNIYYF.

As regards this clonotype: Mismatch with germline at one junction end may stem from a read error. The V gene is TRBV6-5, the J gene TRBJ2-5, with TRBD2 matching over 12 bases. The CDR3 totals 16 residues. Germline CDR1 reads MNHEY; CDR2 reads SVGAGI. The CDR3 nucleotides are TGTGCCAGTAGTTATCGGACTAGCGGGAAACAAGAGACCCAGTACTTC. Its translation: CASSYRTSGKQETQYF.

As for this clonotype: Relative to the germline gene, one junction end is altered; a read error may explain this. The V and J genes are TRBV12-3 or TRBV12-4 and TRBJ2-1; possibly TRBD2 for D (7 bases). The CDR3 spans 14 residues. CDR3 sequence (DNA): TGTGCCAACAGTTTAGGGGGGAGTGGGAGGGCCGCGGTCTTC. Translated: CANSLGGSGRAAVF.

The genes are TRBV7-9 and TRBJ2-3, with D unclear. Germline V lookup: CDR1 SEHNR, CDR2 FQNEAQ (reference sequence). This CDR3 is built from 11 residues. V was clipped by 5 bases and J by 6 bases, with 6 bases between them. CDR3 in amino acids: CASSLIDTQYF. The CDR3 DNA is TGTGCCAGCAGCCTGATCGATACGCAGTATTTT.

This clonotype has just one count. An end of the junction does not agree with germline; a read error may underlie this. The chain has TRBV11-3 and TRBJ2-5, with TRBD1 matching over 9 bases. This CDR3 has 15 residues. Germline V gene data show CDR1 as SGHNT and CDR2 as YENEEA. The CDR3: CASSLGTGSMEIQHF. For the CDR3, the DNA is TGTGCCAGCAGCCTCGGGACAGGGAGCATGGAGATCCAGCACTTC.

Of note for this clonotype: Given a much more abundant clone one base away, this may be a read error. The chain joins TRBV6-7 to TRBJ1-5; perhaps TRBD1 as D (5 bases). TRBV6-7 is an ORF for which the function is uncertain. CDR3 length: 15 residues. CDR3 DNA sequence: TGTACCAGCAGTATAGAGGGGTATAGCAATCAGCCCCAGCATTTT. Translation: CTSSIEGYSNQPQHF.

Concerning this clonotype itself: Possible read error: a much larger clone is one base away. The rearrangement uses TRBV7-9 and TRBJ1-4, with 11 bases lining up with TRBD1. The germline CDR1 and CDR2 sequences are SEHNR and FQNEAQ (reference sequence). The CDR3 is 15 residues long. CDR3 in DNA: TGTGCCAGCAGCTTAACCGGGACAGGGGGTGAAAAACTGTTATTT. Translating it yields CASSLTGTGGEKLLF.

Concerning this clonotype: One end of the junction does not line up with germline, which may come from a read error. The genes are TRBV7-9 and TRBJ1-4; 9 bases are shared with TRBD1. Germline CDR1 and CDR2: SEHNR and FQNEAQ (reference sequence). The CDR3 totals 12 residues. CDR3 nucleotide sequence: TGTGCCAGCGGTAGGGGACAGGGAAAACTGCTTTTT. Protein: CASGRGQGKLLF.

This clonotype was detected many times. V gene TRBV30 combines with J gene TRBJ2-1; TRBD1 matches at 7 bases. The length of the CDR3 is 13 residues. CDR1 and CDR2 (germline): GTSNPN, SVGIG (reference sequence). V shed 4 bases, J shed 6 bases, and the junction held 6 bases outside the gene matches. CDR3 in DNA: TGTGCCTGGAACCGGGACAGAACCAATGAGCAGTTCTTC. It yields the protein CAWNRDRTNEQFF.

The genes are TRBV18 and TRBJ2-1, with 10 bases matching TRBD2. Germline V lookup: CDR1 KGHSH, CDR2 LQKENI. The CDR3 is 15 amino acids. V lost 6 bases to trimming and J lost 9 bases; unmatched junction nucleotides: 11. For the CDR3, the DNA is TGTGCCAGCTCGTCTACTAGCGGGAAAGGCAGTGAGCAGTTCTTC. Protein: CASSSTSGKGSEQFF.

The chain joins TRBV6-6 to TRBJ2-6, with D uncertain. There are 13 residues in the CDR3. Trimming removed 5 bases from V and 8 bases from J, with 10 bases in between. Germline assignment: CDR1 MNHNY and CDR2 SVGAGI (reference sequence). CDR3 sequence (DNA): TGTGCCAGCAGTCTACCTGCGTCCAACGTCCTGACTTTC. Translated: CASSLPASNVLTF.

This clonotype has a single count. The CDR3 DNA reads TGTGCCAGCGGTTCGGGACAGGAACCCTACGAGCAGTACTTC. Amino acid sequence: CASGSGQEPYEQYF. The chain uses TRBV28 and TRBJ2-7; TRBD1 agrees at 8 bases. Per the germline V gene, CDR1 is MDHEN and CDR2 is SYDVKM. With 8 bases clipped from V and 2 bases from J, the junction kept 8 bases outside the gene matches. CDR3 length: 14 residues.

In its sample, this clonotype was seen many times. The chain employs TRBV7-9 and TRBJ2-4, with 8 bases matching TRBD1. Per the germline V gene, CDR1 is SEHNR and CDR2 is FQNEAQ (reference sequence). With 5 bases clipped from V and 0 bases from J, the junction kept 0 bases outside the gene matches. There are 14 residues in the CDR3. The CDR3 loop reads CASSTGGAKNIQYF. The CDR3 nucleotides are TGTGCCAGCAGCACAGGGGGAGCCAAAAACATTCAGTACTTC.

On this clonotype itself: Germline and junction disagree at one end, which may indicate a read error. The chain carries TRBV6-2 or TRBV6-3 and TRBJ2-1; the match to TRBD1 covers 7 bases. The germline V gene has CDR1 MNHEY and CDR2 SVGEGT. The CDR3 runs to 15 residues. For the CDR3, the DNA is TGCGCCAGCAGCCAACAGGGGTTTCTAAGCAATGAGCAGTCCTTC. It is translated as CASSQQGFLSNEQSF.

Points on this clonotype: A much larger clone lies one base from this, so it may be a read error. The final CDR3 position lacks the conserved phenylalanine or tryptophan, pointing to a likely read error. Written as DNA, the CDR3 is TGCGCCAGCAGCCCGTCCGGCAGACATAATTCACCCCTCCACCTT. It specifies CASSPSGRHNSPLHL. The chain employs TRBV5-1 and TRBJ1-6; D uncertain. In germline, CDR1 is SGHRS, CDR2 YFSETQ. Trimming stripped 4 bases from V and 5 bases from J, with 13 bases between. The CDR3 has 15 residues.